Listed here are 28 T cell receptor beta chains from one sample, sequenced in a study of cytomegalovirus exposure and HLA in healthy donors. The primer mix had 60 Vbeta and 13 Jbeta primers. TCRdb's table, derived via immunoSEQ multiplex PCR, lists solely in-frame clones and lacks some. The sample consists of 84,000 or so clones, roughly three quarters of them appearing once. The sample consisted of PBMCs. The receptors originated from a man aged 30-40 years in good health and CMV-seronegative.

This chain uses TRBV7-2 with TRBJ2-7, with 10 bases lining up with TRBD2. With 5 bases clipped from V and 3 bases from J, the junction kept 7 bases outside the gene matches. This CDR3 comprises 15 residues. Germline values: CDR1 SGHTA, CDR2 FQGNSA. The CDR3 bases are TGTGCCAGCAGCCCCGGACTAGCGGAGCTCTACGAGCAGTACTTC. It is translated as CASSPGLAELYEQYF.

This chain joins TRBV7-3 and TRBJ2-2; unclear D gene. Germline-derived CDR1 and CDR2 are SGHTA and FQGTGA. The CDR3 is 16 residues long. V was trimmed by 2 bases and J by 2 bases, leaving 12 bases between them. The CDR3 bases are TGTGCCAGCAGCTTACAGCCAGGTTTTAACACCGGGGAGCTGTTTTTT. Encoded protein: CASSLQPGFNTGELFF.

The chain uses TRBV7-8 and TRBJ1-2; 7 positions match TRBD1. Germline-derived CDR1 and CDR2 are SGHVS and FQNEAQ. The CDR3 is 15 residues long. J was trimmed by 0 bases and V by 0 bases; bases with no gene match: 1. CDR3 in DNA: TGTGCCAGCAGCTTAGCCGGGACAGCTAACTATGGCTACACCTTC. Protein product: CASSLAGTANYGYTF.

J is TRBJ1-6 and V is TRBV4-1, with 7 bases lining up with TRBD1. The CDR3 length is 16 residues. Germline assignment: CDR1 MGHRA and CDR2 YSYEKL. With 6 bases clipped from V and 6 bases from J, the junction kept 11 bases outside the gene matches. The CDR3 loop reads CASRTTDRDGNSPLHF. As DNA, the CDR3 is TGCGCCAGCAGAACCACTGACAGGGACGGTAATTCACCCCTCCACTTT.

In this sample, this clone turned up once. V gene TRBV7-2 combines with J gene TRBJ1-2; possibly TRBD1 for D (6 bases). Germline values: CDR1 SGHTA, CDR2 FQGNSA. The CDR3 contains 13 residues. V was trimmed by 5 bases and J by 2 bases, leaving 9 bases between them. CDR3 amino acids: CASSDRMNYGYTF. In nucleotides, the CDR3 is TGTGCCAGCAGCGACAGGATGAACTATGGCTACACCTTC.

This clone showed up just once. The chain carries TRBV7-2 and TRBJ1-1; 8 nucleotides align to TRBD1. Germline CDR1 reads SGHTA; CDR2 reads FQGNSA. J lost 1 base, V lost 4 bases, and 5 bases had no gene match. This CDR3 contains 15 residues. The CDR3 nucleotides are TGTGCCAGCAGCTCGGCGACAGGGGCGAACACTGAAGCTTTCTTT. This translates into CASSSATGANTEAFF.

V and J are TRBV19 and TRBJ1-1, with D maybe TRBD1 (6 bases). The CDR3 runs 18 residues. Germline lookup yields CDR1 LNHDA and CDR2 SQIVND (reference sequence). V was shortened by 6 bases and J by 4 bases, with 27 bases between the two germline ends. The CDR3 region has the DNA TGTGCCAGTAGCTCCGGAGGAATACGGGACATTTCTTTCACTGAAGCTTTCTTT. Its protein is CASSSGGIRDISFTEAFF.

The rearrangement joins TRBV6-5 to TRBJ2-3; D possibly corresponds to TRBD2 (7 bases). Trimming removed 0 bases at V and 4 bases at J, with 14 bases between. Per germline, CDR1 MNHEY and CDR2 SVGAGI. The CDR3 contains 16 residues. Here the CDR3 reads CASSYSGGGFSDTQYF. CDR3 in DNA: TGTGCCAGCAGTTACTCCGGCGGGGGCTTCTCAGATACGCAGTATTTT.

A few counts support this clone. The gene calls are TRBV4-1 and TRBJ2-2, with TRBD1 matching 7 bases. With 0 bases clipped from V and 6 bases from J, the junction kept 10 bases outside the gene matches. The germline CDR1 and CDR2 sequences are MGHRA and YSYEKL. The CDR3 extends over 17 amino acids. Here the CDR3 reads CASSQDKWQGVPGELFF. As DNA, the CDR3 is TGCGCCAGCAGCCAAGATAAGTGGCAGGGGGTTCCCGGGGAGCTGTTTTTT.

The CDR3 reads CASSRGTVNSYNEQFF. The CDR3 coding sequence is TGTGCCAGCAGCCGAGGGACAGTGAACTCCTACAATGAGCAGTTCTTC. The genes are TRBV5-8 and TRBJ2-1; 7 bases fit TRBD1. The CDR3 loop spans 16 amino acids. The trim removed 4 bases at V and 0 bases at J, leaving 7 bases unmatched. CDR1 and CDR2 from the germline V gene are SGHTS and YDEGEE.

V gene TRBV19 combines with J gene TRBJ1-5; 7 bases fit TRBD1. CDR3 length equals 17 residues. Germline lookup yields CDR1 LNHDA and CDR2 SQIVND (reference sequence). The V and J ends lost 0 bases and 5 bases, in that order; junction bases with no gene match: 10. Written as DNA, the CDR3 is TGTGCCAGTAGTATAGATCGGTCGGACAGGCCACATCAGCCCCAGCATTTT. Its translation is CASSIDRSDRPHQPQHF.

The rearrangement links TRBV7-2 to TRBJ1-2; 11 nucleotides line up with TRBD1. CDR1 and CDR2 (germline): SGHTA, FQGNSA. V lost 1 base to trimming and J lost 4 bases; unmatched junction nucleotides: 8. This CDR3 has 17 residues. DNA of the CDR3: TGTGCCAGCAGCTTAGGCGGGACAGGGGGAAAAGGCTATGGCTACACCTTC. It yields the protein CASSLGGTGGKGYGYTF.

The chain has TRBV4-1 and TRBJ1-1; D might be TRBD1 (5 bases). The germline V gene encodes CDR1 MGHRA and CDR2 YSYEKL. V dropped 0 bases and J dropped 3 bases, with 14 bases sitting between them. This CDR3 is 16 amino acids long. The CDR3 spells CASSQDSPGRHTEAFF. CDR3 in DNA: TGCGCCAGCAGCCAAGATAGCCCAGGGAGGCACACTGAAGCTTTCTTT.

This clone was recorded once. The chain joins TRBV7-8 to TRBJ1-5, with 10 positions matching TRBD1. The germline V gene encodes CDR1 SGHVS and CDR2 FQNEAQ. The J segment lost 0 bases and the V segment lost 10 bases, leaving 6 bases of the junction unmatched. CDR3 length equals 15 residues. CDR3 nucleotide sequence: TGTGCCACCGGACAGGGGGTACCTAGCAATCAGCCCCAGCATTTT. This encodes CATGQGVPSNQPQHF. The entire variable domain, with the rest obtained from reference TRBV7-8 and TRBJ1-5, is as follows: GAGVSQSPRYKVAKRGQDVALRCDPISGHVSLFWYQQALGQGPEFLTYFQNEAQLDKSGLPSDRFFAERPEGSVSTLKIQRTQQEDSAVYLCATGQGVPSNQPQHFGDGTRLSIL.

The chain carries TRBV19 and TRBJ2-5, with TRBD1 identical over 7 bases. The J call is doubtful: the DNA matches TRBJ2-7 better. Germline V gene data show CDR1 as LNHDA and CDR2 as SQIVND (reference sequence). The CDR3 runs 13 residues. The CDR3 sequence is CASSRDRSYEQYF. The CDR3 DNA is TGTGCCAGTAGTAGGGACAGATCCTACGAGCAGTACTTC.

The chain joins TRBV27 to TRBJ2-1; 15 bases are a match to TRBD2. J was trimmed by 8 bases and V by 6 bases; bases with no gene match: 8. The germline V gene encodes CDR1 MNHEY and CDR2 SMNVEV (reference sequence). The CDR3 totals 16 residues. As DNA, the CDR3 is TGTGCCAGCAGCGGGACTAGCGGGGGGAATCGCGATGAGCAGTTCTTC. Protein sequence: CASSGTSGGNRDEQFF.

The table lists this clone with a count of one. J is TRBJ2-2 and V is TRBV18; the match to TRBD1 covers 7 bases. Germline-derived CDR1 and CDR2 are KGHSH and LQKENI. CDR3 length equals 15 residues. Trimming took 3 bases from V and 5 from J; bases not matched to a gene: 6. CDR3 protein: CASSPRQGDTGELFF. For the CDR3, the DNA is TGTGCCAGCTCACCTAGACAGGGTGATACCGGGGAGCTGTTTTTT.

V is TRBV18 and J is TRBJ1-4; 7 bases agree with TRBD1. Germline V gene lookup returns CDR1 KGHSH and CDR2 LQKENI. This CDR3 spans 14 amino acids. Trimming at V came to 4 bases and at J to 7 bases, leaving 6 bases not matched to a gene. The CDR3 loop is CASSLDRLGEKLFF. In nucleotides, the CDR3 is TGTGCCAGCTCACTGGACAGGTTGGGTGAAAAACTGTTTTTT. The whole variable domain, filled in from reference TRBV18 and TRBJ1-4, reads NAGVMQNPRHLVRRRGQEARLRCSPMKGHSHVYWYRQLPEEGLKFMVYLQKENIIDESGMPKERFSAEFPKEGPSILRIQQVVRGDSAAYFCASSLDRLGEKLFFGSGTQLSVL.

This clone was seen only a few times. The rearrangement joins TRBV30 to TRBJ1-3, with D tentatively TRBD1 (5 bases). This CDR3 region has 13 residues. Germline V CDR1 and CDR2: GTSNPN, SVGIG (reference sequence). Trimming left V 0 bases short and J 16 bases short, with 19 bases between. The CDR3 loop is CAWSVPPRSRGYF. As DNA, the CDR3 is TGTGCCTGGAGTGTACCTCCAAGGTCCCGGGGGTATTTT.

This clone has a single count. The chain is built from TRBV9 and TRBJ2-1; weak D call: TRBD1 (5 bases). The CDR3 is 13 residues long. From germline, CDR1 is SGDLS and CDR2 YYNGEE. V was pared by 3 bases and J by 7 bases, with 11 bases between. The CDR3 nucleotides read TGTGCCAGCAGCGCTACAGGAATGAATGAGCAGTTCTTC. It is translated as CASSATGMNEQFF.

V usage is TRBV4-1 and J usage is TRBJ2-2; no definite D call. The CDR3 runs 14 residues. Germline assignment: CDR1 MGHRA and CDR2 YSYEKL. V was trimmed by 1 base and J by 6 bases, leaving 9 bases between them. CDR3 nucleotides: TGCGCCAGCAGCCAAGGCACTCACCCCGGGGAGCTGTTTTTT. Translating gives CASSQGTHPGELFF.

This clone was seen only once. J is TRBJ2-5 and V is TRBV6-5; 12 bases are shared with TRBD2. Germline CDR1 reads MNHEY; CDR2 reads SVGAGI. After removal of 4 bases from V and 6 bases from J, the junction contained 3 bases not matched to a gene. CDR3 length: 14 residues. The chain's CDR3 is CASSWTSGAQTQYF. Here the CDR3 DNA reads TGTGCCAGCAGTTGGACTAGCGGGGCACAGACCCAGTACTTC.

The chain combines TRBV2 with TRBJ2-7; tentatively, D is TRBD1 (5 bases). V was pared by 6 bases and J by 3 bases, with 12 bases between. Germline CDR1 is SNHLY and CDR2 is FYNNEI. This CDR3 contains 13 residues. The CDR3, as DNA: TGTGCCAGCAGGAAAGACAGCCTCTACGAGCAGTACTTC. Protein sequence: CASRKDSLYEQYF.

This clone appeared a few times. CDR3 bases: TGTGCCAGCACAAACGGGTTCCGATCTTCCGAGCAGTACTTC. Protein sequence: CASTNGFRSSEQYF. The V gene is TRBV7-9, the J gene TRBJ2-7; D not certain. Germline CDR1 is SEHNR and CDR2 is FQNEAQ (reference sequence). V lost 7 bases to trimming and J lost 6 bases, with 19 bases between them. The CDR3 spans 14 residues. Filled out from reference TRBV7-9 and TRBJ2-7, the complete variable domain reads DTGVSQNPRHKITKRGQNVTFRCDPISEHNRLYWYRQTLGQGPEFLTYFQNEAQLEKSRLLSDRFSAERPKGSFSTLEIQRTEQGDSAMYLCASTNGFRSSEQYFGPGTRLTVT.

The chain couples TRBV6-6 to TRBJ2-3; 7 bases agree with TRBD1. V was clipped by 5 bases and J by 0 bases; unmatched bases: 8. CDR3 size: 16 residues. The germline CDR1 and CDR2 sequences are MNHNY and SVGAGI (reference sequence). This CDR3 is CASSPMRQGSTDTQYF. The CDR3 nucleotides are TGTGCCAGCAGTCCCATGCGACAGGGCAGCACAGATACGCAGTATTTT.

This rearrangement joins TRBV6-6 to TRBJ1-4; 7 nucleotides line up with TRBD1. This CDR3 spans 16 amino acids. V was pared by 0 bases and J by 6 bases, with 7 bases of the junction left unmatched. Germline V CDR1 and CDR2: MNHNY, SVGAGI (reference sequence). CDR3 DNA: TGTGCCAGCAGTTACTCGAGTCCCGGGACAGATGAAAAACTGTTTTTT. Protein sequence: CASSYSSPGTDEKLFF.

Concerning this clone: An end of the junction does not agree with germline; a read error may underlie this. V and J are TRBV5-1 and TRBJ1-2; 7 bases align to TRBD1. CDR3 length: 14 residues. Germline CDR1 reads SGHRS; CDR2 reads YFSETQ. CDR3 DNA: TGCGCCAGCAGCTCGGCCAGGGGGAGGCATGGCTACGCCTTC. It encodes CASSSARGRHGYAF.

This clone was detected once. V and J are TRBV5-1 and TRBJ2-7, with 7 bases matching TRBD2. V trimming: 1 base; J trimming: 5 bases; junction bases outside the gene matches: 9. Per the germline V gene, CDR1 is SGHRS and CDR2 is YFSETQ. The CDR3 sequence is 15 residues long. The CDR3 protein is CASSLSGLNPNEQYF. CDR3 coding DNA: TGCGCCAGCAGCTTGTCGGGACTAAATCCTAACGAGCAGTACTTC.